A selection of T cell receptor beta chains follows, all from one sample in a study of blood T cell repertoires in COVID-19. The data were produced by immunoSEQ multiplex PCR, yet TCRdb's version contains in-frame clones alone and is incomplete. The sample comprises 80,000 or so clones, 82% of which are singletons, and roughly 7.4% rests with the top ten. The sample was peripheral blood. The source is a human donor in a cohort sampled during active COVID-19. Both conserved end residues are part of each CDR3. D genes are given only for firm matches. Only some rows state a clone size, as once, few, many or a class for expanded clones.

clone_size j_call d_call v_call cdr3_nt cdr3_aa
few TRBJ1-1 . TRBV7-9 TGTGCCAGCAGCTTAGGACAGCCCTTCCAAGGGGTGGACACTGAAGCTTTCTTT CASSLGQPFQGVDTEAFF
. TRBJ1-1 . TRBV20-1 TGCAGTGCTAGTACTGTGGTGACTGAAGCTTTCTTT CSASTVVTEAFF
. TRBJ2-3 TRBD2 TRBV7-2 TGTGCCAGCAGCTTAGCGTCGGCGGGGGGGCTTGTTACGCAGTATTTT CASSLASAGGLVTQYF
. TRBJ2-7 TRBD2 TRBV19 TGTGCAACTAGCGGGGGCACCTCCTACGAGCAGTACTTC CATSGGTSYEQYF
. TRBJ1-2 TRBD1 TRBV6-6 TGTGCCAGCAGTTACCCTCAGGGGGCGATCTATGGCTACACCTTC CASSYPQGAIYGYTF
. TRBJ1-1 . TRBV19 TGTGCCGGATCGGGGGGTGAGAACACTGAAGCTTTCTTT CAGSGGENTEAFF
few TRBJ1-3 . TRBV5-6 TGTGCCACCCATGGCCTTTTTTCCGGAAACACCATATATTTT CATHGLFSGNTIYF
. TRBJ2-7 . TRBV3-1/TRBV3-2 TGTGCCAGCAGCCAAGATTGGTCAGGGGACTACGAGCAGTACTTC CASSQDWSGDYEQYF
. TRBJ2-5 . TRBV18 TGTGCCAGCTCACCATTCGTGGCGGGGGCCAGCGCCCTAAAAGAGACCCAGTACTTC CASSPFVAGASALKETQYF
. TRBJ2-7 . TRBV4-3 TGCGCCAGCAGCCAAGACAGGGGACCCTACGAGCAGTACTTC CASSQDRGPYEQYF
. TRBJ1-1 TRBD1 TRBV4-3 TGCGCCAGCAGCCAAGATTTACAGGGGTTCAAAGCTTTCTTT CASSQDLQGFKAFF
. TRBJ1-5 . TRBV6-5 TGTGCCAGCAGCTTTGACAGGTGGAGCAATCAGCCCCAGCATTTT CASSFDRWSNQPQHF